The subject of this entry is one T cell receptor (beta chain). What it recognizes is unknown. This entry comes from a study of OX40 agonist ivuxolimab in advanced cancers. Study in general: Participants, roughly 80% male, averaged around 64 years of age, ranging from about 23 to 85. Study conclusions and caveats: Expanded peripheral T-cell antigen specificity went undetermined.

Germline loops: CDR1 WSHSY, CDR2 SAAADI. The CDR3 is 14 residues long. The junction had 2 bases not matched to a gene; V was cut back by 4 bases and J by 4 bases. Produced via immunoSEQ multiplex PCR; TCRdb's table is partial and in-frame only. The sample lists some 21,000 clones, 88% seen once, with around 10% in the top ten. The genes are TRBV10-2 and TRBJ2-5; 11 bases agree with TRBD2. The input for sequencing was CD4+ or CD8+ T cells sorted from blood, taken in a trial of the OX40 agonist ivuxolimab. This sequence was found in an adult with an advanced solid tumor such as melanoma, head and neck, liver or kidney cancer. The CDR3 loop is CASSVAGGGETQYF. The CDR3 DNA is TGCGCCAGCAGTGTAGCGGGGGGGGGAGAGACCCAGTACTTC.